This is a list of T cell receptor beta chains from one sample in a study of T cells in Graves' hyperthyroidism and ophthalmopathy. One entry per CDR3 protein results from TCRdb running MiXCR on the multiplex PCR reads. The sample has 370,000 or so distinct CDR3 sequences; roughly 25% are singletons. Sequenced: blood. The source of these receptors is a man in his forties or fifties with Graves' hyperthyroidism. The CDR3 runs from the conserved cysteine through the conserved F or W. The D gene is left open where the match is weak. Some rows mark clone size as missing; the rest say once, few, many or name a class of expanded clone.

clone size: many
D gene: TRBD1
V gene: TRBV11-2
J gene: TRBJ2-1
CDR3 protein: CASRPLEDREDQFF
CDR3 DNA: TGTGCCAGCAGACCATTAGAGGACAGGGAGGACCAGTTCTTC

clone size: .
D gene: TRBD1
V gene: TRBV5-4
J gene: TRBJ2-5
CDR3 protein: CASSPGTEQETQYF
CDR3 DNA: TGTGCCAGCAGCCCAGGGACAGAGCAAGAGACCCAGTACTTC

clone size: few
D gene: .
V gene: TRBV28
J gene: TRBJ2-1
CDR3 protein: CASSPGLSTGGEQFF
CDR3 DNA: TGTGCCAGCAGTCCGGGACTTTCGACGGGTGGTGAGCAGTTCTTC

clone size: few
D gene: TRBD1
V gene: TRBV4-1
J gene: TRBJ1-1
CDR3 protein: CASSQRGGDRGTEAFF
CDR3 DNA: TGCGCCAGCAGCCAAAGAGGGGGCGACAGGGGCACTGAAGCTTTCTTT

clone size: .
D gene: .
V gene: TRBV6-1
J gene: TRBJ2-3
CDR3 protein: CASRAGADTQYF
CDR3 DNA: TGTGCCAGCAGAGCGGGCGCAGATACGCAGTATTTT

clone size: many
D gene: .
V gene: TRBV11-2
J gene: TRBJ2-7
CDR3 protein: CASSLGHEQYF
CDR3 DNA: TGTGCCAGCAGTTTAGGCCACGAGCAGTACTTC

clone size: .
D gene: TRBD2
V gene: TRBV29-1
J gene: TRBJ2-3
CDR3 protein: CSVEDVLAGYTDTQYF
CDR3 DNA: TGCAGCGTTGAAGATGTGCTAGCGGGGTACACAGATACGCAGTATTTT

clone size: few
D gene: TRBD1
V gene: TRBV6-1
J gene: TRBJ1-1
CDR3 protein: CASSEHRGLNTEAFF
CDR3 DNA: TGTGCCAGCAGTGAGCACAGGGGGTTGAACACTGAAGCTTTCTTT

clone size: .
D gene: .
V gene: TRBV20-1
J gene: TRBJ2-5
CDR3 protein: CSAREVPGETQYF
CDR3 DNA: TGCAGTGCTAGAGAAGTACCCGGGGAGACCCAGTACTTC

clone size: .
D gene: .
V gene: TRBV28
J gene: TRBJ2-1
CDR3 protein: CASNSGHQGSSYNEQFF
CDR3 DNA: TGTGCCAGCAATTCGGGACATCAGGGGAGCTCCTACAATGAGCAGTTCTTC

clone size: .
D gene: .
V gene: TRBV19
J gene: TRBJ2-3
CDR3 protein: CASSPSEDTQYF
CDR3 DNA: TGTGCCAGTAGCCCCAGCGAAGATACGCAGTATTTT

clone size: .
D gene: TRBD1
V gene: TRBV24-1
J gene: TRBJ2-5
CDR3 protein: CATRERGQETQYF
CDR3 DNA: TGTGCCACCAGGGAGAGGGGACAGGAGACCCAGTACTTC

clone size: .
D gene: .
V gene: TRBV18
J gene: TRBJ2-3
CDR3 protein: CASSPGPDTQYF
CDR3 DNA: TGTGCCAGCTCACCGGGGCCAGATACGCAGTATTTT

clone size: .
D gene: .
V gene: TRBV20-1
J gene: TRBJ2-7
CDR3 protein: CSATLTWGAYEQYF
CDR3 DNA: TGCAGTGCGACCTTGACATGGGGAGCCTACGAGCAGTACTTC

clone size: .
D gene: .
V gene: TRBV3-1
J gene: TRBJ2-3
CDR3 protein: CASSGRIATLSTDTQYF
CDR3 DNA: TGTGCCAGCAGCGGCCGAATAGCGACTTTAAGCACAGATACGCAGTATTTT

clone size: .
D gene: .
V gene: TRBV5-1
J gene: TRBJ2-3
CDR3 protein: CASSFGRATDTQYF
CDR3 DNA: TGCGCCAGCAGCTTCGGACGGGCTACAGATACGCAGTATTTT

clone size: few
D gene: .
V gene: TRBV28
J gene: TRBJ1-4
CDR3 protein: CASSVRGTSSEKLFF
CDR3 DNA: TGTGCCAGCAGTGTCAGGGGAACGAGTAGTGAAAAACTGTTTTTT

clone size: many
D gene: TRBD2
V gene: TRBV11-3
J gene: TRBJ2-1
CDR3 protein: CASSLGRERYNEQFF
CDR3 DNA: TGTGCCAGCAGCTTAGGGCGGGAGAGGTACAATGAGCAGTTCTTC

clone size: many
D gene: .
V gene: TRBV7-4
J gene: TRBJ2-3
CDR3 protein: CASSSTLSTDTQYF
CDR3 DNA: TGTGCCAGCAGCTCTACCCTTAGCACAGATACGCAGTATTTT

clone size: .
D gene: .
V gene: TRBV24-1
J gene: TRBJ2-1
CDR3 protein: CATSESTGLNEQFF
CDR3 DNA: TGTGCCACCAGTGAGTCTACAGGGTTGAATGAGCAGTTCTTC

clone size: .
D gene: .
V gene: TRBV27
J gene: TRBJ1-3
CDR3 protein: CASSQPLQNNYGNTIYF
CDR3 DNA: TGTGCCAGCAGCCAACCTTTACAGAATAACTATGGAAACACCATATATTTT

clone size: many
D gene: .
V gene: TRBV5-5
J gene: TRBJ2-7
CDR3 protein: CASSLRTETYEQYF
CDR3 DNA: TGTGCCAGCAGCTTGAGGACGGAAACATACGAGCAGTACTTC

clone size: .
D gene: .
V gene: TRBV5-1
J gene: TRBJ1-1
CDR3 protein: CAGSLNANTEAFF
CDR3 DNA: TGCGCCGGCAGCTTGAACGCGAACACTGAGGCTTTCTTT

clone size: .
D gene: .
V gene: TRBV27
J gene: TRBJ1-5
CDR3 protein: CASSLGLEQPQHF
CDR3 DNA: TGTGCCAGCAGTTTAGGCCTGGAACAGCCCCAGCATTTT

clone size: few
D gene: TRBD1
V gene: TRBV24-1
J gene: TRBJ2-7
CDR3 protein: CATSDYSGGEQYF
CDR3 DNA: TGTGCCACCAGTGACTACTCAGGGGGTGAGCAGTACTTC

clone size: many
D gene: .
V gene: TRBV3-1
J gene: TRBJ2-1
CDR3 protein: CASSQDGTNYNEQFF
CDR3 DNA: TGTGCCAGCAGCCAAGATGGGACGAACTACAATGAGCAGTTCTTC

clone size: .
D gene: .
V gene: TRBV2
J gene: TRBJ2-1
CDR3 protein: CASRRDKYNEQFF
CDR3 DNA: TGTGCCAGCAGACGGGACAAATACAATGAGCAGTTCTTC